The rows below give T cell receptor beta chains drawn from one sample of a study of beta chain features in type 1 diabetes. Sequencing used immunoSEQ multiplex PCR; TCRdb keeps in-frame clones, though not all of them. The profile covers 350,000 to 450,000 clones, with about 14% appearing a single time and more than 0.015% taken by the ten largest. Sequenced: naive CD4+ T cells from blood. These receptors all stem from a woman aged 18-29 years in good health. Each CDR3 is given with its conserved first and last residue. Fields, in order: D gene, V gene, clone size, J gene, CDR3 DNA, CDR3 protein. The D gene is left open where the match is weak. Rows may omit the clone size; those that give it use once, few, many or a size class.

TRBD1,TRBV7-9,few,TRBJ1-2,TGTGCCAGCAGCCCTCAGACACAGGGGCACGGCTACACCTTC,CASSPQTQGHGYTF
NA,TRBV9,few,TRBJ2-6,TGTGCCAGCAGTGTTCTCTCTGGGGCCAACGTCCTGACTTTC,CASSVLSGANVLTF
NA,TRBV7-8,few,TRBJ2-1,TGTGCCAGCAGCGCCCGACAGGGAGGAAGGTACAATGAGCAGTTCTTC,CASSARQGGRYNEQFF
TRBD2,TRBV4-3,few,TRBJ2-7,TGCGCCAGCAGCCAAGGGACTAGCGGGAGGGCCGGTTACGAGCAGTACTTC,CASSQGTSGRAGYEQYF
NA,TRBV14,NA,TRBJ2-1,TGTGCCAGCAGCCAAGGTACTCTCCAATACAATGAGCAGTTCTTC,CASSQGTLQYNEQFF
TRBD2,TRBV7-9,NA,TRBJ2-1,TGTGCCAGCAGCCGGACTAGCACCTCCTACAATGAGCAGTTCTTC,CASSRTSTSYNEQFF
NA,TRBV7-9,few,TRBJ2-1,TGTGCCAGCAGCTTAGAGGGAGTAACTTACGATCACAATGAGCAGTTCTTC,CASSLEGVTYDHNEQFF
TRBD1,TRBV28,few,TRBJ2-7,TGTGCCAGCAGCCCCGGGACAGTGATCTACGAGCAGTACTTC,CASSPGTVIYEQYF
TRBD2,TRBV7-2,few,TRBJ2-7,TGTGCCAGCAGCAGGACTAGCGGGAGTTACGAGCAGTACTTC,CASSRTSGSYEQYF
TRBD2,TRBV2,NA,TRBJ2-3,TGTGCCAGCAGTGCGGGACTAGCGGGCACAGATACGCAGTATTTT,CASSAGLAGTDTQYF
TRBD2,TRBV29-1,few,TRBJ2-7,TGCAGCATCCGACTAGCGGGAACTCCCGAGCAGTACTTC,CSIRLAGTPEQYF
NA,TRBV28,few,TRBJ1-5,TGTGCCAGCAGTTTTTGGCAGGGTAACAATCAGCCCCAGCATTTT,CASSFWQGNNQPQHF
NA,TRBV5-4,NA,TRBJ1-2,TGTGCCAGCAGCTTGGCCTCTAACTATGGCTACACCTTC,CASSLASNYGYTF
TRBD2,TRBV5-4,few,TRBJ2-1,TGTGCCAGCAGCTTGACCACACTAGCGGGAGGGACCAATGAGCAGTTCTTC,CASSLTTLAGGTNEQFF
NA,TRBV7-2,NA,TRBJ2-1,TGTGCCAGCAGCTTAGAGTGGCTCTCCTACAATGAGCAGTTCTTC,CASSLEWLSYNEQFF
NA,TRBV7-2,NA,TRBJ1-5,TGTGCCAGCACTCTCCTTCGAGGGCAAAATCAGCCCCAGCATTTT,CASTLLRGQNQPQHF
NA,TRBV9,NA,TRBJ2-3,TGTGCCAGCAGCGTTGAGACAGATACGCAGTATTTT,CASSVETDTQYF
NA,TRBV6-5,NA,TRBJ2-3,TGTGCCAGCAGTTACTCGGACTTCACAGATACGCAGTATTTT,CASSYSDFTDTQYF
TRBD2,TRBV7-2,NA,TRBJ2-5,TGTGCCAGCAGCTTCGATGGACTAGCGGGAGCAGAGACCCAGTACTTC,CASSFDGLAGAETQYF
TRBD2,TRBV29-1,few,TRBJ2-3,TGCAGCGTTGGTTTGAGACTAGCGGGAGATACGCAGTATTTT,CSVGLRLAGDTQYF
NA,TRBV11-1,NA,TRBJ2-2,TGTGCCAGCAGCAGGAATAGCGTCACCGGGGAGCTGTTTTTT,CASSRNSVTGELFF
NA,TRBV18,few,TRBJ1-1,TGTGCCAGCTCACCCACAGCGAACACTGAAGCTTTCTTT,CASSPTANTEAFF
NA,TRBV29-1,few,TRBJ1-1,TGCAGCGTTTTAGGACCAGGGGACACTGAAGCTTTCTTT,CSVLGPGDTEAFF
TRBD1,TRBV2,NA,TRBJ1-2,TGTGCCAGCAGTGACGTGGGACAGGGGGCAGGTGACTATGGCTACACCTTC,CASSDVGQGAGDYGYTF
TRBD2,TRBV4-3,few,TRBJ2-3,TGCGCCAGCAGCCTGTTTGGGAGCGGGAGCCGCACAGATACGCAGTATTTT,CASSLFGSGSRTDTQYF
NA,TRBV5-4,NA,TRBJ2-6,TGTGCCAGCAGCCGGGCTGGGGCCAACGTCCTGACTTTC,CASSRAGANVLTF
NA,TRBV9,few,TRBJ2-6,TGTGCCAGCAGCGTATTCAACTCTGGGGCCAACGTCCTGACTTTC,CASSVFNSGANVLTF
NA,TRBV27,NA,TRBJ1-1,TGTGCCAGCAGTTCCGTAACAGTGATGAACACTGAAGCTTTCTTT,CASSSVTVMNTEAFF
TRBD1,TRBV14,few,TRBJ2-7,TGTGCCAGCAGGCACCGGGGACAGAGCTACGAGCAGTACTTC,CASRHRGQSYEQYF
TRBD1,TRBV5-1,few,TRBJ1-1,TGCGCCAGCAGTTCTACGAACAGGGGTAACACTGAAGCTTTCTTT,CASSSTNRGNTEAFF
NA,TRBV27,NA,TRBJ1-2,TGTGCCAGCAGAGATGGCATAGGGACACCCTTCTACACCTTC,CASRDGIGTPFYTF
NA,TRBV28,NA,TRBJ1-2,TGTGCCAGCAGTAAAGCTGTCTATGGCTACACCTTC,CASSKAVYGYTF
NA,TRBV30,NA,TRBJ1-2,TGTGCCTGGAGTGACATGCGTTCCGGGACAAGCAGACGCTACACCTTC,CAWSDMRSGTSRRYTF
TRBD1,TRBV7-2,NA,TRBJ2-4,TGTGCCAGCAGCCTGAGGACAGGTCTAGCCAAAAACATTCAGTACTTC,CASSLRTGLAKNIQYF
NA,TRBV18,few,TRBJ2-1,TGTGCCAGCTCACCAGGAGGGGTCAATGAGCAGTTCTTC,CASSPGGVNEQFF
TRBD1,TRBV18,NA,TRBJ2-3,TGTGCCAGCTCACCACTACCGGGACAGGGTCGCACAGATACGCAGTATTTT,CASSPLPGQGRTDTQYF
TRBD1,TRBV30,NA,TRBJ2-6,TGTGCCTGGAGTTCAGGGGGCAGTGGGGCCAACGTCCTGACTTTC,CAWSSGGSGANVLTF
NA,TRBV27,NA,TRBJ2-2,TGTGCCAGCATGGGGACTCCGAACACCGGGGAGCTGTTTTTT,CASMGTPNTGELFF
NA,TRBV27,NA,TRBJ2-3,TGTGCCAGCAGTCCTCAGGGTATCTATTCAGATACGCAGTATTTT,CASSPQGIYSDTQYF
NA,TRBV30,few,TRBJ2-5,TGTGCCTGGAGTATCTCGGAGACCCAGTACTTC,CAWSISETQYF
NA,TRBV2,NA,TRBJ2-5,TGTGCCAGCAGGTGGCAGAAAGAGACCCAGTACTTC,CASRWQKETQYF
TRBD1,TRBV7-9,NA,TRBJ1-4,TGTGCCAGCAGCCGGACAGGGTCTAATGAAAAACTGTTTTTT,CASSRTGSNEKLFF
TRBD1,TRBV6-5,NA,TRBJ1-1,TGTGCCAGCAATGATAGGGACAGGGATAGAGCTTTCTTT,CASNDRDRDRAFF
NA,TRBV23-1,NA,TRBJ1-5,TGCGCCAGCAGTCAATCGGGCAGAGATAGCAATCAGCCCCAGCATTTT,CASSQSGRDSNQPQHF
TRBD1,TRBV30,NA,TRBJ1-2,TGTGCCTGGAGTCGGACAGGGACGAGCTATGGCTACACCTTC,CAWSRTGTSYGYTF
TRBD2,TRBV5-1,NA,TRBJ2-3,TGCGCCAGCAGCGATAGGACTAGCGGGATCACAGATACGCAGTATTTT,CASSDRTSGITDTQYF
NA,TRBV27,NA,TRBJ2-5,TGTGCCAGCAGTGAGGACGGACTCCAAGAGACCCAGTACTTC,CASSEDGLQETQYF
NA,TRBV30,NA,TRBJ2-3,TGTGCCTGGAGCTCACAGGCGTTTAGCACAGATACGCAGTATTTT,CAWSSQAFSTDTQYF